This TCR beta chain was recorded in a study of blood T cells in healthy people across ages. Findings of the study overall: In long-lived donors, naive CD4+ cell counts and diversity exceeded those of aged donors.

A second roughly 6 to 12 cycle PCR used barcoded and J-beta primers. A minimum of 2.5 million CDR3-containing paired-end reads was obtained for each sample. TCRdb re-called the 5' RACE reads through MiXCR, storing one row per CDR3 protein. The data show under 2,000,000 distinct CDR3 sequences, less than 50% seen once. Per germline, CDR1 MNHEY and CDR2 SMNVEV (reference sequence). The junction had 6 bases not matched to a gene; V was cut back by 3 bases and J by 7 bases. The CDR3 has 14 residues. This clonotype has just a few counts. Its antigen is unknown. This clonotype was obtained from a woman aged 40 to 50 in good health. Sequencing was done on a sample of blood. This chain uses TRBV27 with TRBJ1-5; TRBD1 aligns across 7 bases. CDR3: CASSFSDRRQPQHF. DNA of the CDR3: TGTGCCAGCAGTTTCTCGGACAGGCGCCAGCCCCAGCATTTT.